Detailed here is one TCR beta chain. The antigen is undetermined. This CDR3 spans 15 amino acids. Germline CDR1 and CDR2: MDHEN and SYDVKM. V dropped 5 bases and J dropped 0; count of bases not matched to a gene: 5. These data belong to a study of cytomegalovirus exposure and HLA in healthy donors. Study findings and constraints: There were some public TCRs occurring in many donors, but most TCR sequences were rare.

Primers included in the PCR were 60 Vbeta and 13 Jbeta primers. Clones were sequenced by immunoSEQ multiplex PCR, and TCRdb holds only the in-frame ones, with some missing. The sample yields 150,000 to 160,000 clones, less than 80% seen once. This receptor was obtained from a man younger than 45 in good health and CMV-seronegative. Sequenced: PBMCs. The genes are TRBV28 and TRBJ2-7; 9 positions agree with TRBD1. The CDR3, as DNA: TGTGCCAGCAGTGAAGGACAGGGGCTCTCCTACGAGCAGTACTTC. Translated, it gives CASSEGQGLSYEQYF. The full variable domain, with the rest looked up from reference TRBV28 and TRBJ2-7, is DVKVTQSSRYLVKRTGEKVFLECVQDMDHENMFWYRQDPGLGLRLIYFSYDVKMKEKGDIPEGYSVSREKKERFSLILESASTNQTSMYLCASSEGQGLSYEQYFGPGTRLTVT.